These 2 T cell receptor beta chains came from one sample sequenced in a study of T cell clonotyping in hematopoietic cell transplantation. Libraries were prepared by immunoSEQ multiplex PCR; TCRdb keeps only in-frame clonotypes and omits some of them. The sample consists of over 10,000 clones, about nine tenths of them appearing once. The sample here was PBMCs, taken 100 days after allogeneic stem cell transplant. These receptors all stem from a female patient aged 45 to 65 who had an allogeneic stem cell transplant from an unrelated donor, so the T cells may come from the graft donor. Some clones in this sample may be carry-over from other donors' samples.

This clone was counted once. CDR3 protein: CASTDRGRSTDTQYF. Here the CDR3 DNA reads TGTGCCAGCACTGACAGGGGGAGGTCGACAGATACGCAGTATTTT. J is TRBJ2-3 and V is TRBV25-1, with 9 bases matching TRBD1. Germline CDR1 reads MGHDK; CDR2 reads SYGVNS. Germline trimming cut 7 bases from V and 3 bases from J; bases unmatched to any gene: 8. The CDR3 covers 15 residues.

The V and J genes are TRBV4-3 and TRBJ1-4; TRBD1 matches 7 bases. The germline V gene has CDR1 LGHNA and CDR2 YSLEER. The CDR3 length is 16 residues. V lost 2 bases, J lost 1 base, and 4 bases stayed unmatched. The CDR3: CASSQSRGVTNEKLFF. DNA for the CDR3: TGCGCCAGCAGCCAAAGCAGGGGGGTAACTAATGAAAAACTGTTTTTT.